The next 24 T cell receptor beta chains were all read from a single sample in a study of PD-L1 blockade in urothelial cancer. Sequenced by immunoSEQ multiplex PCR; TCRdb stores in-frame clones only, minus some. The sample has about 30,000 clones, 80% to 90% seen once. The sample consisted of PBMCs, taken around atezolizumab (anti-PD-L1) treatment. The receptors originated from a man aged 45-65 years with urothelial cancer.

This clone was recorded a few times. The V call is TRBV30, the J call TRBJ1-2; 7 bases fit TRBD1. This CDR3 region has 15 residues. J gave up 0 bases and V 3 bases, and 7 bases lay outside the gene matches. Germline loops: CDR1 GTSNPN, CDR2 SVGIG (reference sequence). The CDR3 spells CAWSVGQVSNYGYTF. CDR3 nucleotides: TGTGCCTGGAGCGTCGGACAGGTCTCTAACTATGGCTACACCTTC.

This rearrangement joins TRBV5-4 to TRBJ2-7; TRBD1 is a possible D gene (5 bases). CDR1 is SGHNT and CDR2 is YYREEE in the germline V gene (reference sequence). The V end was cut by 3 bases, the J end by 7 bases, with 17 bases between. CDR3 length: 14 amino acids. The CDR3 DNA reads TGTGCCAGCAGCTCCGAGACAGTATTTGGAGAGCAGTACTTC. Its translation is CASSSETVFGEQYF.

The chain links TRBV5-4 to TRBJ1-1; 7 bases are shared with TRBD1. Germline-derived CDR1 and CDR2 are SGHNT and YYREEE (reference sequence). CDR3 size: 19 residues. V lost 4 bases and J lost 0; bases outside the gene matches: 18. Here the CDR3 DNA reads TGTGCCAGCAGCCCGGCGGCGGGACAGCCGCGTCCAATGAACACTGAAGCTTTCTTT. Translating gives CASSPAAGQPRPMNTEAFF.

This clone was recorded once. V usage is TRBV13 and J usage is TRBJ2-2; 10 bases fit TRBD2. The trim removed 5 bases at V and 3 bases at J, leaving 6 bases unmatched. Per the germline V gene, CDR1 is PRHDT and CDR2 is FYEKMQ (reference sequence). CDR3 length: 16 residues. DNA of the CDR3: TGTGCCAGCAGCCGTTGGCTAGCGGGAGACACCGGGGAGCTGTTTTTT. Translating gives CASSRWLAGDTGELFF.

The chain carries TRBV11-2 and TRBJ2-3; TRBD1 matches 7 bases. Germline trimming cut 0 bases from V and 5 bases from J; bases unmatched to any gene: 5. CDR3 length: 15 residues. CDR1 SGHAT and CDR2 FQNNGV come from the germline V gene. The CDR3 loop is CASSLDIQGVDTQYF. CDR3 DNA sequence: TGTGCCAGCAGCTTAGATATCCAGGGGGTAGATACGCAGTATTTT.

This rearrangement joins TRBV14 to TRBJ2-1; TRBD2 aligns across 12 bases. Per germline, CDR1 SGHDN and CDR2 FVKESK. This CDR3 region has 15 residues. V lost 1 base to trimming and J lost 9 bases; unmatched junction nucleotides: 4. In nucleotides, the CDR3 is TGTGCCAGCAGCCAAGCTAGCGGGGGGGATAGTGAGCAGTTCTTC. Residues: CASSQASGGDSEQFF.

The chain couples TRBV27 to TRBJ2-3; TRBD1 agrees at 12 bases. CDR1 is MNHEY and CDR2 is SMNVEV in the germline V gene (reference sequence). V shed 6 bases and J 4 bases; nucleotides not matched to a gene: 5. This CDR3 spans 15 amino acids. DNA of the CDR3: TGTGCCAGCAGCCGGGGACAGGGGGCCGCAGATACGCAGTATTTT. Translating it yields CASSRGQGAADTQYF.

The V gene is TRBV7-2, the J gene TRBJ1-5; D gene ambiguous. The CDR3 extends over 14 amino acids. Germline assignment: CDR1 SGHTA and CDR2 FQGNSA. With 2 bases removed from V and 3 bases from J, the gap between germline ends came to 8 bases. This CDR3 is CASSLKTNNQPQHF. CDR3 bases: TGTGCCAGCAGCTTAAAGACTAACAATCAGCCCCAGCATTTT.

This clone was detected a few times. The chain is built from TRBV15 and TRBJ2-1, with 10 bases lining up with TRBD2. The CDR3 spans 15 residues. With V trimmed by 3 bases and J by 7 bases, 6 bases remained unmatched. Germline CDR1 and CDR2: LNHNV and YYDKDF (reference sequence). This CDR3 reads CATSSKAGGPNEQFF. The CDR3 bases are TGTGCCACCAGCAGTAAAGCGGGAGGGCCGAATGAGCAGTTCTTC.

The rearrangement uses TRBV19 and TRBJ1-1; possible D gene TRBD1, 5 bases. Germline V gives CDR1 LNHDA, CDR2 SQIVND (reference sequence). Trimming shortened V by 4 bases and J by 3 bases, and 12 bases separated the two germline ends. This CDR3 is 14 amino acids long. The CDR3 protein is CASSTSGWDTEAFF. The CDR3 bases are TGTGCCAGTAGTACTTCAGGGTGGGACACTGAAGCTTTCTTT.

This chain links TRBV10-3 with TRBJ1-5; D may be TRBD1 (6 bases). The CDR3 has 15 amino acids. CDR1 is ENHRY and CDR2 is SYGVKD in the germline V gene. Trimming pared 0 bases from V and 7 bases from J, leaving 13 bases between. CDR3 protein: CAISESYRVEQPQHF. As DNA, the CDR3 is TGTGCCATCAGTGAGTCATACAGGGTTGAACAGCCCCAGCATTTT.

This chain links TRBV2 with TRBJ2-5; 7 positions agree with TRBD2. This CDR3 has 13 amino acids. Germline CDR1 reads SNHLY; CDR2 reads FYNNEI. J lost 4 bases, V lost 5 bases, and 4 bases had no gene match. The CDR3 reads CASSSGLGETQYF. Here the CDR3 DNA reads TGTGCCAGCAGTTCTGGACTAGGAGAGACCCAGTACTTC.

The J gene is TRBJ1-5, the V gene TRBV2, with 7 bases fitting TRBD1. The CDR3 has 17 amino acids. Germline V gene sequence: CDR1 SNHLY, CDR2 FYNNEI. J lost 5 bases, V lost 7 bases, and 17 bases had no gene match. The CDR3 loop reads CASTPRVSTGLDQPQHF. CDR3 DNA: TGTGCCAGCACCCCGAGAGTCTCGACAGGGCTAGATCAGCCCCAGCATTTT.

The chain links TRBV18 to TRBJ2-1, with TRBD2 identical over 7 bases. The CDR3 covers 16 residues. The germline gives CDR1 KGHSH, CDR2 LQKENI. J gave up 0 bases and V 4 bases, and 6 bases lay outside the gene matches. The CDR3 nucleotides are TGTGCCAGCTCACACACCCAGCGGGACTCCTACAATGAGCAGTTCTTC. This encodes CASSHTQRDSYNEQFF. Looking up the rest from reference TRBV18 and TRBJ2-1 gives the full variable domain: NAGVMQNPRHLVRRRGQEARLRCSPMKGHSHVYWYRQLPEEGLKFMVYLQKENIIDESGMPKERFSAEFPKEGPSILRIQQVVRGDSAAYFCASSHTQRDSYNEQFFGPGTRLTVL.

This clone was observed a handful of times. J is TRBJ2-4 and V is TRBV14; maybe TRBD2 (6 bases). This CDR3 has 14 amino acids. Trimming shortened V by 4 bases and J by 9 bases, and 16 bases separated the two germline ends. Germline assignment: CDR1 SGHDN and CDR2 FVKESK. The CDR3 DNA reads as TGTGCCAGCAGCCCCTCGGGACTGAAATCCATTCAGTACTTC. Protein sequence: CASSPSGLKSIQYF.

The CDR3: CASSSTRTGDRRGYTF. The CDR3 nucleotides read TGTGCCAGCAGTTCTACCAGGACAGGAGACCGAAGGGGCTACACCTTC. V gene TRBV27 combines with J gene TRBJ1-2; TRBD1 matches at 7 bases. The CDR3 is made up of 16 amino acids. Germline values: CDR1 MNHEY, CDR2 SMNVEV (reference sequence). Germline trimming cut 4 bases from V and 8 bases from J; bases unmatched to any gene: 16.

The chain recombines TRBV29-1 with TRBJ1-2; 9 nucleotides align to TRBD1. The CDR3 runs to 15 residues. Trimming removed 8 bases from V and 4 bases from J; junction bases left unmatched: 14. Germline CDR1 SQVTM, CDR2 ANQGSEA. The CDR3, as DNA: TGCAGCACCTCGGGGGGACAGGGTGAAATCTATGGCTACACCTTC. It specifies CSTSGGQGEIYGYTF.

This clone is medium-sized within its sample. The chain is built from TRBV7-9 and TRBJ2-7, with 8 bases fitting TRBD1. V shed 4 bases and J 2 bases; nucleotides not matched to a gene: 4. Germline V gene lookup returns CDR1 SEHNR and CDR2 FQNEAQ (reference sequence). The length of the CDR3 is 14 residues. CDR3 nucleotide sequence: TGTGCCAGCAGCTCCGACAGGGGCGCCTACGAGCAGTACTTC. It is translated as CASSSDRGAYEQYF.

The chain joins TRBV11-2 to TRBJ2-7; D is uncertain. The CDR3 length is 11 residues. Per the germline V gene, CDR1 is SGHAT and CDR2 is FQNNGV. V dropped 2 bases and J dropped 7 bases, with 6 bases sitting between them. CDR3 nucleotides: TGTGCCAGCAGCTTATCGGGTGAGCAGTACTTC. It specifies CASSLSGEQYF.

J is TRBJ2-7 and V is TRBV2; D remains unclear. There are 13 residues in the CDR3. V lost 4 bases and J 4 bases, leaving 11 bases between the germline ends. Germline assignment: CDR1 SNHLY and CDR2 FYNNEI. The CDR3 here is CASSGSEWYEQYF. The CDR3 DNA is TGTGCCAGCAGTGGTTCCGAGTGGTACGAGCAGTACTTC.

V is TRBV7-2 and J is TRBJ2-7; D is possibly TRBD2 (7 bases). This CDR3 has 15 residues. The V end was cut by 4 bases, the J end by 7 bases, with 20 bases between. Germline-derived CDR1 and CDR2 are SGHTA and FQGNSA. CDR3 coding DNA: TGTGCCAGCAGCTCTTCGGGGGGCCTCCTGGGGGAGCAGTACTTC. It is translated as CASSSSGGLLGEQYF.

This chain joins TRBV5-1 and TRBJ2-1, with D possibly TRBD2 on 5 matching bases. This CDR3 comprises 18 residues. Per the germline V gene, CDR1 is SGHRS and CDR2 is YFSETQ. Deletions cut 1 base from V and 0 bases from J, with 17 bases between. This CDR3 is CASSLKERATSSYNEQFF. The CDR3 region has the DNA TGCGCCAGCAGCTTGAAGGAGAGGGCTACGAGCTCCTACAATGAGCAGTTCTTC.

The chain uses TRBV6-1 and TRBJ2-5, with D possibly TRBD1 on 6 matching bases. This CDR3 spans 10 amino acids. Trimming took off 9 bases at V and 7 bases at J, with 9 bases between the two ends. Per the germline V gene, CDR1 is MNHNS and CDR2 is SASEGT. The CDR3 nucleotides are TGTGCCAGTCTCAGGGGGACCCAGTACTTC. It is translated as CASLRGTQYF.

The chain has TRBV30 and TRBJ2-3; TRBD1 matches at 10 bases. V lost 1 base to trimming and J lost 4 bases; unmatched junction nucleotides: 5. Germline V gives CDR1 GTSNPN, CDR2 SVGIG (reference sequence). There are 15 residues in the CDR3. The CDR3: CAWSAGQGYSDTQYF. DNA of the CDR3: TGTGCCTGGAGTGCGGGACAGGGGTATTCAGATACGCAGTATTTT.